The clone carrying this T cell receptor (beta chain) was seen repeatedly, ten times or more. The data originate from a study of T cells after posttransplantation cyclophosphamide. A marrow graft followed busulfan-fludarabine conditioning, with cyclophosphamide on days +3 and +4. V was shortened by 5 bases and J by 8 bases, with 10 bases between the two germline ends. The length of the CDR3 is 13 residues. Germline values: CDR1 LNHDA, CDR2 SQIVND (reference sequence). Data came from immunoSEQ multiplex PCR; TCRdb stores just in-frame clones and leaves some out. The sample shows just over 5,500 clones, no singletons; the ten largest hold around 25%.

The V call is TRBV19, the J call TRBJ1-6, with a possible D match to TRBD1 (6 bases). Material: PBMCs, obtained after allogeneic stem cell transplant with posttransplant cyclophosphamide. This clonotype originated in a male patient aged 55 to 70 who received an allogeneic stem cell transplant from a related donor, was CMV-positive, and had no GVHD. Some T cells may be supplied by the graft donor. CDR3 residues: CASSSRTDSPLHF. In DNA, the CDR3 is TGTGCCAGTAGTTCCCGGACAGATTCACCCCTCCACTTT.